Listed here are 17 T cell receptor beta chains from one sample, sequenced in a study of CD8 T cells in Susac syndrome. RNA was extracted with the RNeasy kit, and a quantity of about 0.45 to 1 ug was reverse transcribed using random hexamers. Each CDR3 protein is one row after TCRdb ran MiXCR on the immunoSEQ multiplex PCR reads. The sample holds hundreds of thousands of distinct CDR3 sequences, approximately 89% seen once. Sequencing used CD8+ T cells from PBMCs. These receptors were collected from a human donor with multiple sclerosis.

The V gene is TRBV12-5, the J gene TRBJ2-5; no clear D. Trimming shortened V by 6 bases and J by 1 base, and 12 bases separated the two germline ends. The CDR3 spans 14 residues. The germline gives CDR1 LGHNT, CDR2 FRNRAP. CDR3 sequence: CASGEFVFQETQYF. The CDR3 bases are TGTGCTAGTGGGGAATTCGTTTTCCAAGAGACCCAGTACTTC.

The chain carries TRBV7-9 and TRBJ2-2; D uncertain. The V end was cut by 0 bases, the J end by 7 bases, with 12 bases between. Germline V lookup: CDR1 SEHNR, CDR2 FQNEAQ (reference sequence). The CDR3 sequence is 15 residues long. The CDR3 DNA reads TGTGCCAGCAGCTTAGCGCATAGTGAGGTCGGGGAGCTGTTTTTT. Translating gives CASSLAHSEVGELFF.

This chain uses TRBV11-2 with TRBJ2-1, with unresolved D. Germline V gene data show CDR1 as SGHAT and CDR2 as FQNNGV. V dropped 5 bases and J dropped 8 bases, with 10 bases sitting between them. The CDR3 loop spans 12 amino acids. CDR3 residues: CASSKNLDEQFF. In DNA, the CDR3 is TGTGCCAGCAGCAAGAACCTCGATGAGCAGTTCTTC.

The chain has TRBV11-2 and TRBJ2-7; D not resolved. V lost 1 base, J lost 6 bases, and 13 bases lay in between. The CDR3 runs to 14 residues. Per germline, CDR1 SGHAT and CDR2 FQNNGV. The CDR3 loop is CASSLGAPDGEQYF. Written as DNA, the CDR3 is TGTGCCAGCAGCTTAGGGGCCCCCGACGGCGAGCAGTACTTC.

This rearrangement joins TRBV11-2 to TRBJ2-5; TRBD2 agrees at 10 bases. V lost 1 base, J lost 1 base, and 3 bases stayed unmatched. The V gene's germline CDR1 is SGHAT and CDR2 FQNNGV. CDR3 length equals 16 residues. CDR3 sequence (DNA): TGTGCCAGCAGCTTAGCGGCTAGCGGGGGCCAAGAGACCCAGTACTTC. Protein: CASSLAASGGQETQYF.

This clonotype was seen just once. This chain links TRBV12-3 or TRBV12-4 with TRBJ2-1; 7 bases are shared with TRBD2. The V gene end was trimmed by 3 bases and the J gene end by 10 bases; junction bases not matched to a gene: 9. The CDR3 has 14 amino acids. For the CDR3, the DNA is TGTGCCAGCAGTTTCGGGTCGGGGGGAGAAGAGCAGTTCTTC. It translates to CASSFGSGGEEQFF.

This chain connects TRBV5-1 to TRBJ1-2; 8 nucleotides match TRBD1. The CDR3 loop spans 15 amino acids. Germline V lookup: CDR1 SGHRS, CDR2 YFSETQ. Germline trimming cut 3 bases from V and 1 base from J; bases unmatched to any gene: 5. The DNA of the CDR3 is TGCGCCAGCAGCTCGGGACAGGACTTTAACTATGGCTACACCTTC. This translates into CASSSGQDFNYGYTF.

In this sample, this clonotype turned up once. The chain is built from TRBV27 and TRBJ1-5; the match to TRBD1 covers 7 bases. The CDR3 has 15 amino acids. Trimming removed 5 bases from V and 5 bases from J; junction bases left unmatched: 9. Germline CDR1 reads MNHEY; CDR2 reads SMNVEV (reference sequence). The CDR3 nucleotides read TGTGCCAGCAGTACGTCCCGGGACAGATATCAGCCCCAGCATTTT. Translating gives CASSTSRDRYQPQHF.

J is TRBJ1-3 and V is TRBV7-9; D gene ambiguous. The CDR3 covers 13 residues. The V and J ends lost 5 bases and 3 bases respectively, with 8 bases between them. Germline V gives CDR1 SEHNR, CDR2 FQNEAQ (reference sequence). The CDR3 nucleotides are TGTGCCAGCAGCCCTGTGGATGGAAACACCATATATTTT. Amino acid sequence: CASSPVDGNTIYF.

This rearrangement joins TRBV14 to TRBJ1-5, with D unresolved. Germline CDR1 is SGHDN and CDR2 is FVKESK. With 0 bases removed from V and 10 bases from J, the gap between germline ends came to 16 bases. The length of the CDR3 is 15 residues. The CDR3 loop is CASSQEARKISPQHF. CDR3 coding DNA: TGTGCCAGCAGCCAAGAAGCCAGAAAAATCAGCCCCCAGCATTTT.

This chain uses TRBV4-1 with TRBJ1-3; D gene uncertain. Between the trimmed V and J ends, which lost 1 base and 4 bases, there was a span of 8 bases. The CDR3 consists of 14 residues. Germline CDR1 MGHRA, CDR2 YSYEKL. For the CDR3, the DNA is TGCGCCAGCAGCCAAGGGGTTGAAGGAAACACCATATATTTT. Amino acids: CASSQGVEGNTIYF.

CDR3 nucleotide sequence: TGTGCCAGCAGCTTGTTACCCCAGGGGGCATACGAGCAGTACTTC. It yields the protein CASSLLPQGAYEQYF. The V gene is TRBV5-4, the J gene TRBJ2-7, with TRBD1 matching 8 bases. With V trimmed by 1 base and J by 4 bases, 7 bases remained unmatched. The CDR3 runs 15 residues. Germline CDR1 reads SGHNT; CDR2 reads YYREEE (reference sequence).

The chain recombines TRBV27 with TRBJ2-1; unclear D gene. The CDR3 has 17 residues. CDR1 and CDR2 (germline): MNHEY, SMNVEV (reference sequence). The V and J ends lost 6 bases and 3 bases respectively, with 21 bases between them. CDR3 DNA sequence: TGTGCCAGCAGCCGCGAAGCGACCGGGCCCTACTACAATGAGCAGTTCTTC. Residues: CASSREATGPYYNEQFF.

The genes are TRBV27 and TRBJ2-1; 7 bases fit TRBD2. The CDR3 consists of 14 residues. With V trimmed by 7 bases and J by 2 bases, 5 bases remained unmatched. Germline V gives CDR1 MNHEY, CDR2 SMNVEV (reference sequence). As DNA, the CDR3 is TGTGCCAGCACCTCCGGGACTACCTACAATGAGCAGTTCTTC. Protein: CASTSGTTYNEQFF.

The chain links TRBV3-1 to TRBJ1-2, with D perhaps TRBD1 (5 bases). V dropped 1 base and J dropped 0 bases, with 18 bases sitting between them. This CDR3 spans 18 amino acids. The germline V gene has CDR1 LGHDT and CDR2 YNNKEL (reference sequence). The CDR3 protein is CASSQVETAGFTNYGYTF. The CDR3 bases are TGTGCCAGCAGCCAAGTTGAGACAGCTGGTTTTACTAACTATGGCTACACCTTC.

The chain has TRBV12-3 or TRBV12-4 and TRBJ1-2; D unresolved. V shed 3 bases and J shed 6 bases, with 11 bases lying between them. The CDR3 consists of 13 residues. The CDR3 loop reads CASSFETPDGYTF. CDR3 nucleotide sequence: TGTGCCAGCAGTTTCGAAACACCGGATGGCTACACCTTC.

The chain links TRBV25-1 to TRBJ2-2; no reliable D call. Germline loops: CDR1 MGHDK, CDR2 SYGVNS. The V gene lost 6 bases and the J gene lost 8 bases, with 7 bases spanning the gap. This CDR3 has 11 residues. CDR3 DNA: TGTGCCAGCAGCGGACGGGGGGAGCTGTTTTTT. The encoded protein is CASSGRGELFF.